This T cell receptor (beta chain) was recorded in a study of regulatory T cells in long-lasting Graves disease. Germline CDR1 KGHSH, CDR2 LQKENI. This CDR3 has 14 residues. V lost 2 bases and J 2 bases, leaving 7 bases between the germline ends. The authors built TCR beta libraries using iRepertoire HTBI primers and Arm-PCR of CDR3 regions. TCRdb processed the multiplex PCR reads anew with MiXCR; each CDR3 protein has one entry. The profile shows under 500,000 distinct CDR3 sequences, less than 25% of them singletons. Stated time point: persistent/refractory GD, antithyroid drugs over 5 years with positive TRAb. PBMC RNA served as the TCR library source.

The material was peripheral blood mononuclear cells (PBMCs), obtained when the disease was refractory, from a patient treated with antithyroid drugs. The sequence derives from a female donor with Graves disease. This chain joins TRBV18 and TRBJ1-5; the D is unclear. The CDR3 DNA sequence: TGTGCCAGCTCACCAACGGCAGGCAATCAGCCCCAGCATTTT. Translated, it gives CASSPTAGNQPQHF.